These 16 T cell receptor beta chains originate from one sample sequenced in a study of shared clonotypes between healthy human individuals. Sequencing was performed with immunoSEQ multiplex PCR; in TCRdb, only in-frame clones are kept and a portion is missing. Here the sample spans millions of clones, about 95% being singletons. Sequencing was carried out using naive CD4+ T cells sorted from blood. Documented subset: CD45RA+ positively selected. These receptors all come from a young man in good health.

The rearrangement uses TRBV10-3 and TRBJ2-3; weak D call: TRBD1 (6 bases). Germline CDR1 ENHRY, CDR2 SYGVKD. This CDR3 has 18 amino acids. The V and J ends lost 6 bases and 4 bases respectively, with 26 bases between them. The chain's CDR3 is CAIRLETMTGHMADTQYF. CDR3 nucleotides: TGTGCCATCAGGCTAGAGACTATGACAGGCCACATGGCAGATACGCAGTATTTT.

The CDR3 loop is CASRGKTSEGTDTQYF. The DNA of the CDR3 is TGTGCCAGCAGGGGCAAGACTAGCGAGGGAACAGATACGCAGTATTTT. The rearrangement links TRBV11-3 to TRBJ2-3; TRBD2 aligns across 8 bases. This CDR3 is built from 16 residues. Germline V gene sequence: CDR1 SGHNT, CDR2 YENEEA. The junction had 11 bases not matched to a gene; V was cut back by 6 bases and J by 3 bases.

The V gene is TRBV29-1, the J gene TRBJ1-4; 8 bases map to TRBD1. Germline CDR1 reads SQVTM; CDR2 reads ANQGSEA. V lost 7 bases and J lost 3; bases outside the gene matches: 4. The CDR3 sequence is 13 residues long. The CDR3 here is CSGRTGPNEKLFF. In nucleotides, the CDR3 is TGCAGCGGTAGGACAGGGCCTAATGAAAAACTGTTTTTT.

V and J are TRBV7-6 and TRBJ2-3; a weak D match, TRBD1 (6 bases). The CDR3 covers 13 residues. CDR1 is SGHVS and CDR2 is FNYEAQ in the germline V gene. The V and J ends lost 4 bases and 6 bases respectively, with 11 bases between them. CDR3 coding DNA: TGTGCCAGCAGCTCAATGCAGGGGGATACGCAGTATTTT. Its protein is CASSSMQGDTQYF.

The CDR3 here is CAGSDRDTDTQYF. The CDR3 DNA is TGTGCCGGTTCGGACAGGGATACAGATACGCAGTATTTT. V usage is TRBV10-3 and J usage is TRBJ2-3, with 8 bases identical to TRBD1. J gave up 3 bases and V 11 bases, and 7 bases lay outside the gene matches. This CDR3 region has 13 residues. The V gene's germline CDR1 is ENHRY and CDR2 SYGVKD.

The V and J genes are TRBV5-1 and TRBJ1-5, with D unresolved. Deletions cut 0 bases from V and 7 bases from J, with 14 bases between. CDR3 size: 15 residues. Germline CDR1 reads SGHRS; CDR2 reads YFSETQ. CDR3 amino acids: CASSLEGVAGQPQHF. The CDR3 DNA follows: TGCGCCAGCAGCTTGGAAGGTGTGGCGGGGCAGCCCCAGCATTTT.

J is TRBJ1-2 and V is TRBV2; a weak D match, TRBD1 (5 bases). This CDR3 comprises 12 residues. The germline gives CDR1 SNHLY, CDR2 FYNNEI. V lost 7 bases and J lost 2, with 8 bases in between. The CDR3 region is CASMGGNYGYTF. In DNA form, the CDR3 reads TGTGCCAGCATGGGGGGGAACTATGGCTACACCTTC.

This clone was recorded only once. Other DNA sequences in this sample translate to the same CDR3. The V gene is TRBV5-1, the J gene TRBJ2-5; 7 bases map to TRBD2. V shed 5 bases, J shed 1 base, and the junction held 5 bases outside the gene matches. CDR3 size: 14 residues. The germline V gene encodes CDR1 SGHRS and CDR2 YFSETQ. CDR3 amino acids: CASSLGGIQETQYF. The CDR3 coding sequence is TGCGCCAGCAGTCTGGGGGGGATCCAAGAGACCCAGTACTTC.

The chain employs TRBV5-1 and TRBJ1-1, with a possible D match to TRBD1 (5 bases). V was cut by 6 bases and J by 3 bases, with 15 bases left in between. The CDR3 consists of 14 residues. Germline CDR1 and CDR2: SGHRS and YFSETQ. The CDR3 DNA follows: TGCGCCAGCATGGCCAGGGTCGGGGACACTGAAGCTTTCTTT. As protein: CASMARVGDTEAFF.

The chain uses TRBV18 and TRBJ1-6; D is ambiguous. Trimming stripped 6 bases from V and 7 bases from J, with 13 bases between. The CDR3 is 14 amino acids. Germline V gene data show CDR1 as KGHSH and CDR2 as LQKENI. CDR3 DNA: TGTGCCAGCTCGCCTGACCTAGGGAATTCACCCCTCCACTTT. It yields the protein CASSPDLGNSPLHF.

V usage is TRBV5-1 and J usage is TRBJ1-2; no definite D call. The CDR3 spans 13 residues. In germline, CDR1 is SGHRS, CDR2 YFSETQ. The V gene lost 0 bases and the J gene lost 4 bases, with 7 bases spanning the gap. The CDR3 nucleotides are TGCGCCAGCAGCTTGGGGGGTTCCTATGGCTACACCTTC. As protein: CASSLGGSYGYTF.

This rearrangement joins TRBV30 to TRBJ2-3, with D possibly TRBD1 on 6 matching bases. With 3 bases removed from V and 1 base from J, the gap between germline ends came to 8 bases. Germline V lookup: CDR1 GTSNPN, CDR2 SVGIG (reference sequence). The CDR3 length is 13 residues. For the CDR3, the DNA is TGTGCCTGGAGAAACAGGGGCACAGATACGCAGTATTTT. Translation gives CAWRNRGTDTQYF.

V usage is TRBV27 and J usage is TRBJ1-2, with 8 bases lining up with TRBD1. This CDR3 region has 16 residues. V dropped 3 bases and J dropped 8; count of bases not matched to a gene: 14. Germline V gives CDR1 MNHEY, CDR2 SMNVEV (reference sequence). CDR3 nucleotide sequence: TGTGCCAGCAGTTTTTTCTCTCGGACAGGGACGAGAGGCTACACCTTC. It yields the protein CASSFFSRTGTRGYTF.

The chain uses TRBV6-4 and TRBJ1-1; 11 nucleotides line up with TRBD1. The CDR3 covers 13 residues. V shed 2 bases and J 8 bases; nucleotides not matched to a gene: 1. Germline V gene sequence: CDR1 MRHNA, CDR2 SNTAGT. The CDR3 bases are TGTGCCAGCAGTGACGGGACAGGGGGAGAAGCTTTCTTT. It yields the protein CASSDGTGGEAFF.

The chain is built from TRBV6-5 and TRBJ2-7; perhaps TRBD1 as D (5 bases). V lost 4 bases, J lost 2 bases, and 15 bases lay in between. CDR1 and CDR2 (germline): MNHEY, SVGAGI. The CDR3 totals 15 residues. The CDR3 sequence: CASSLKGRETYEQYF. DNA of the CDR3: TGTGCCAGCAGTTTAAAGGGCAGGGAAACCTACGAGCAGTACTTC.

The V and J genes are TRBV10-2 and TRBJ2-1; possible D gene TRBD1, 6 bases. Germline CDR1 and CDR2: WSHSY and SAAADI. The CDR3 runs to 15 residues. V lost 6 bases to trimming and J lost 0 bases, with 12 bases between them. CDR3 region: CASSHGQSSYNEQFF. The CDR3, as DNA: TGCGCCAGCAGCCACGGACAGAGCTCCTACAATGAGCAGTTCTTC.